The entry that follows covers one T cell receptor beta chain sequence. The data belong to a study of shared clonotypes between healthy human individuals. Background on the study: Three plates were used per donor for CD4 naive, three for CD4 memory, two for CD8 naive and one for CD8 memory.

The DNA input per sorted-subset replicate PCR was around 200 ng, corresponding to 25,000 to 30,000 T cell genomes. Sequenced by immunoSEQ multiplex PCR; TCRdb stores in-frame clones only, minus some. The sample gives 1,400,000 or so clones, less than 99% of which show up once; roughly 0.36% is in the top ten. Per germline, CDR1 MDHEN and CDR2 SYDVKM. The CDR3 sequence is 17 residues long. After removal of 4 bases from V and 4 bases from J, the junction contained 13 bases not matched to a gene. The sequenced sample consisted of naive CD4+ T cells sorted from blood. The subset was: CD45RA+ positively selected. This TCR was recovered from a man aged 25 to 45 in good health. V is TRBV28 and J is TRBJ2-5, with 9 nucleotides matching TRBD2. The CDR3 coding sequence is TGTGCCAGCAGTTCCCCTACCCTAATAGCGGGAGTAGAGACCCAGTACTTC. Translating gives CASSSPTLIAGVETQYF.